A single sample gave rise to the 25 T cell receptor beta chains below, sequenced in a study of blood T cell repertoires in COVID-19. Data came from immunoSEQ multiplex PCR; TCRdb stores just in-frame clones and leaves some out. The table lists fewer than 150,000 clones, about nine tenths of them singletons. The source material was peripheral blood. The receptors come from a woman between 65 and 79 years old with acute or convalescent COVID-19.

In this sample, this clone turned up once. The rearrangement joins TRBV6-5 to TRBJ2-7, with D perhaps TRBD1 (5 bases). Germline V gene data show CDR1 as MNHEY and CDR2 as SVGAGI. The CDR3 has 13 residues. Trimming shortened V by 8 bases and J by 3 bases, and 14 bases separated the two germline ends. CDR3 in DNA: TGTGCCAGCCAAAGGGGTCCGTTCTACGAGCAGTACTTC. Amino acids: CASQRGPFYEQYF.

The V gene is TRBV29-1, the J gene TRBJ1-2; the D gene is possibly TRBD1 (5 bases). Germline values: CDR1 SQVTM, CDR2 ANQGSEA. The CDR3 has 13 amino acids. V gave up 4 bases and J gave up 4 bases, with 13 bases separating them. CDR3 in DNA: TGCAGCGTTGGGGGGGTGAGAGTCTATGGCTACACCTTC. Protein product: CSVGGVRVYGYTF.

In its sample, this clone was seen once. The chain combines TRBV3-1 (or the pseudogene TRBV3-2) with TRBJ1-2; D ambiguous. The CDR3 is 14 residues long. V lost 3 bases, J lost 4 bases, and 12 bases lay in between. Germline CDR1 LGHDT, CDR2 YNNKEL (reference sequence). The CDR3 DNA reads TGTGCCAGCAGCCACCTCGGGGTTGCCTATGGCTACACCTTC. It codes for CASSHLGVAYGYTF.

This clone was picked up one time. This chain uses TRBV2 with TRBJ1-1; maybe TRBD1 (6 bases). Per germline, CDR1 SNHLY and CDR2 FYNNEI. This CDR3 region has 15 residues. V lost 6 bases and J lost 1, with 15 bases in between. The CDR3 region has the DNA TGTGCCAGCAGGACACAGGGTTTTGCGAACACTGAAGCTTTCTTT. This sequence encodes CASRTQGFANTEAFF.

This clone was seen just once. The CDR3 sequence is CASSIDPPQVNTGELFF. As DNA, the CDR3 is TGTGCCAGTAGTATAGACCCGCCGCAGGTGAACACCGGGGAGCTGTTTTTT. The gene calls are TRBV19 and TRBJ2-2; D is unresolved. Germline assignment: CDR1 LNHDA and CDR2 SQIVND (reference sequence). The CDR3 runs to 17 residues. Trimming removed 0 bases at V and 1 base at J, with 12 bases between.

CDR3 DNA sequence: TGTGCAGCCTCGGGACAGCCTAATTCACCCCTCCACTTT. Protein: CAASGQPNSPLHF. This rearrangement joins TRBV28 to TRBJ1-6, with TRBD1 matching over 7 bases. Germline lookup yields CDR1 MDHEN and CDR2 SYDVKM. The CDR3 covers 13 residues.

Regarding this clone: The sample holds other DNA sequences that translate to the same CDR3. The rearrangement joins TRBV10-3 to TRBJ1-5, with TRBD1 identical over 7 bases. With V trimmed by 3 bases and J by 2 bases, 4 bases remained unmatched. CDR1 is ENHRY and CDR2 is SYGVKD in the germline V gene. The CDR3 is 15 residues long. This CDR3 is CAISDQGGGNQPQHF. The CDR3 nucleotides read TGTGCCATCAGTGACCAGGGGGGAGGCAATCAGCCCCAGCATTTT.

This chain connects TRBV3-1 (or the pseudogene TRBV3-2) to TRBJ1-5, with D hard to call. Germline CDR1 and CDR2: LGHDT and YNNKEL (reference sequence). V gave up 4 bases and J gave up 7 bases, with 17 bases separating them. The CDR3 contains 15 residues. The CDR3 bases are TGTGCCAGCAGCCCACAACCCCACGGGAGCCAGCCCCAGCATTTT. This sequence encodes CASSPQPHGSQPQHF.

The rearrangement uses TRBV9 and TRBJ2-3, with D possibly TRBD2 on 6 matching bases. CDR1 and CDR2 from the germline V gene are SGDLS and YYNGEE. V was pared by 4 bases and J by 6 bases, with 15 bases between. This CDR3 is built from 14 residues. CDR3 coding DNA: TGTGCCAGCAGCACATCCGGGGGACGTGATACGCAGTATTTT. Its protein product is CASSTSGGRDTQYF. The full variable domain, its missing parts supplied by reference TRBV9 and TRBJ2-3, is DSGVTQTPKHLITATGQRVTLRCSPRSGDLSVYWYQQSLDQGLQFLIQYYNGEERAKGNILERFSAQQFPDLHSELNLSSLELGDSALYFCASSTSGGRDTQYFGPGTRLTVL.

The chain joins TRBV12-3 or TRBV12-4 to TRBJ1-1; D unresolved. There are 13 residues in the CDR3. Trimming cost V 4 bases and J 1 base, with 7 bases left between them. The CDR3 sequence is CASSSQRNTEAFF. In nucleotides, the CDR3 is TGTGCCAGCAGTTCACAAAGGAACACTGAAGCTTTCTTT.

The V call is TRBV12-2, the J call TRBJ2-7; TRBD1, the table's D call, lacks a check against the DNA. TRBV12-2 is labeled a pseudogene. The CDR3 is made up of 14 amino acids. CDR3 region: CASRRRQGRYEQYF. CDR3 in DNA: TGTGCAAGTCGACGGAGACAGGGGCGCTACGAGCAGTACTTC.

V is TRBV7-9 and J is TRBJ1-1; 8 bases agree with TRBD1. Per the germline V gene, CDR1 is SEHNR and CDR2 is FQNEAQ (reference sequence). CDR3 length: 14 residues. Trimming at V came to 5 bases and at J to 2 bases, leaving 4 bases not matched to a gene. CDR3 sequence: CASSGTGDNTEAFF. The CDR3 DNA reads as TGTGCCAGCAGCGGGACAGGAGACAACACTGAAGCTTTCTTT. The full variable domain, completed using reference TRBV7-9 and TRBJ1-1, is DTGVSQNPRHKITKRGQNVTFRCDPISEHNRLYWYRQTLGQGPEFLTYFQNEAQLEKSRLLSDRFSAERPKGSFSTLEIQRTEQGDSAMYLCASSGTGDNTEAFFGQGTRLTVV.

This chain joins TRBV18 and TRBJ1-2; TRBD1 agrees at 8 bases. Looked up from germline, CDR1 is KGHSH and CDR2 is LQKENI. This CDR3 is built from 14 residues. The V and J ends lost 4 bases and 4 bases, in that order; junction bases with no gene match: 5. The CDR3, as DNA: TGTGCCAGCTCACGCGGACAGGGCTCCTATGGCTACACCTTC. Amino acids: CASSRGQGSYGYTF.

The rearrangement uses TRBV28 and TRBJ2-2; D remains unclear. Trimming cost V 1 base and J 9 bases, with 15 bases left between them. CDR3 length: 15 amino acids. Germline V gene sequence: CDR1 MDHEN, CDR2 SYDVKM. Here the CDR3 reads CASSLSLGRGWELFF. The CDR3 nucleotides read TGTGCCAGCAGTTTATCCCTAGGAAGAGGTTGGGAGCTGTTTTTT.

J is TRBJ1-2 and V is TRBV28; 10 positions match TRBD1. The CDR3 extends over 19 amino acids. Germline trimming cut 5 bases from V and 8 bases from J; bases unmatched to any gene: 23. CDR1 MDHEN and CDR2 SYDVKM come from the germline V gene. The CDR3 sequence: CASSRTGTGANPRRGGYTF. In nucleotides, the CDR3 is TGTGCCAGCAGTCGGACCGGGACAGGGGCCAACCCACGCAGGGGGGGCTACACCTTC.

The chain combines TRBV9 with TRBJ2-7; perhaps TRBD1 as D (6 bases). Trimming took 3 bases from V and 4 from J, leaving 14 bases between them. Germline V gene sequence: CDR1 SGDLS, CDR2 YYNGEE. This CDR3 contains 14 residues. In nucleotides, the CDR3 is TGTGCCAGCAGCGGAGGGGGTATATCGTACGAGCAGTACTTC. Its protein is CASSGGGISYEQYF. Combining the CDR3 with reference TRBV9 and TRBJ2-7 gives the whole variable domain DSGVTQTPKHLITATGQRVTLRCSPRSGDLSVYWYQQSLDQGLQFLIQYYNGEERAKGNILERFSAQQFPDLHSELNLSSLELGDSALYFCASSGGGISYEQYFGPGTRLTVT.

The rearrangement links TRBV6-5 to TRBJ1-5; D gene ambiguous. The CDR3 consists of 15 residues. Germline assignment: CDR1 MNHEY and CDR2 SVGAGI. The V end was cut by 0 bases, the J end by 5 bases, with 11 bases between. The CDR3 nucleotides read TGTGCCAGCAGTTACTCGTCCCAGGCCCATCAGCCCCAGCATTTT. This sequence encodes CASSYSSQAHQPQHF.

The chain joins TRBV5-1 to TRBJ1-3, with D hard to call. The CDR3 contains 14 residues. Germline V gene sequence: CDR1 SGHRS, CDR2 YFSETQ. Deletions cut 4 bases from V and 4 bases from J, with 12 bases between. CDR3 protein: CASSVTDLGNTIYF. The CDR3 DNA reads as TGCGCCAGCAGCGTTACTGACTTGGGAAACACCATATATTTT.

The chain uses TRBV25-1 and TRBJ2-1, with TRBD1 matching 7 bases. The CDR3 contains 12 residues. From germline, CDR1 is MGHDK and CDR2 SYGVNS. V gave up 6 bases and J gave up 8 bases; unmatched junction bases: 4. DNA of the CDR3: TGTGCCAGCAGGAACAGGGGTGATGAGCAGTTCTTC. Protein: CASRNRGDEQFF.

The rearrangement links TRBV21-1 to TRBJ1-3; the table calls TRBD1, which could not be checked here. TRBV21-1 is flagged as a pseudogene. This CDR3 contains 17 residues. The DNA for the CDR3 is TGTGCCAGCAGCAAACCGGACAGGGTAGTCTCTGGAAACACCATATATTTT. This codes for CASSKPDRVVSGNTIYF.

The chain uses TRBV3-1 (or the pseudogene TRBV3-2) and TRBJ2-3; 7 nucleotides match TRBD2. This CDR3 region has 17 residues. V shed 0 bases and J 1 base; nucleotides not matched to a gene: 7. Germline CDR1 is LGHDT and CDR2 is YNNKEL (reference sequence). The DNA of the CDR3 is TGTGCCAGCAGCCAAGATCGCGGGGGTTCCGGCACAGATACGCAGTATTTT. The encoded protein is CASSQDRGGSGTDTQYF.

This clone showed up just a few times. The chain links TRBV29-1 to TRBJ1-3, with a weak D call TRBD1 (5 bases). V lost 6 bases and J lost 0, with 12 bases in between. CDR3 size: 14 residues. Germline V gene sequence: CDR1 SQVTM, CDR2 ANQGSEA. The CDR3 reads CSVGHDSSGNTIYF. DNA for the CDR3: TGCAGCGTCGGACACGACAGCTCTGGAAACACCATATATTTT.

The chain couples TRBV28 to TRBJ2-1, with TRBD1 matching over 11 bases. V lost 6 bases and J lost 7; bases outside the gene matches: 8. CDR1 is MDHEN and CDR2 is SYDVKM in the germline V gene. The CDR3 has 15 residues. The CDR3 DNA reads TGTGCCAGCAGCGGCGGACAGGGGGCGCGAAATGAGCAGTTCTTC. It specifies CASSGGQGARNEQFF.

The V and J genes are TRBV27 and TRBJ1-3; possible D gene TRBD1, 5 bases. Germline-derived CDR1 and CDR2 are MNHEY and SMNVEV (reference sequence). The CDR3 has 13 amino acids. The V and J ends lost 4 bases and 4 bases respectively, with 8 bases between them. The CDR3 sequence: CASSSGSGNTIYF. CDR3 nucleotides: TGTGCCAGCAGTTCAGGGTCCGGAAACACCATATATTTT.

This clone was recorded once. CDR3 residues: CASTQTGRDTEAFF. CDR3 sequence (DNA): TGTGCCAGCACCCAGACAGGGAGAGACACTGAAGCTTTCTTT. This chain uses TRBV28 with TRBJ1-1; 7 bases agree with TRBD1. Germline V gene data show CDR1 as MDHEN and CDR2 as SYDVKM. The CDR3 has 14 residues. After removal of 7 bases from V and 3 bases from J, the junction contained 8 bases not matched to a gene.